This T cell receptor beta chain is from a study of CXCR4 blockade with PD-1 therapy in pancreatic cancer. Study-level points and caveats: Without paired alpha-beta data, shared specificity of dominant clones is unconfirmed.

Measured with immunoSEQ multiplex PCR; TCRdb has only the in-frame clones, and not every one. The sample comprises about 5,000 clones, about 60% of which are singletons, and about 13% rests with the top ten. The count of this clone is one. Its antigen remains unknown. Germline values: CDR1 MDHEN, CDR2 SYDVKM. V gave up 0 bases and J gave up 7 bases; unmatched junction bases: 4. This CDR3 is built from 14 residues. This sequence originates from a human donor with pancreatic ductal adenocarcinoma. The chain employs TRBV28 and TRBJ1-1; 8 nucleotides align to TRBD1. The specimen sequenced was tumor tissue. Here the CDR3 reads CASSLWAGGIEAFF. CDR3 bases: TGTGCCAGCAGTTTATGGGCAGGGGGCATTGAAGCTTTCTTT. Full variable domain (missing parts from reference TRBV28 and TRBJ1-1): DVKVTQSSRYLVKRTGEKVFLECVQDMDHENMFWYRQDPGLGLRLIYFSYDVKMKEKGDIPEGYSVSREKKERFSLILESASTNQTSMYLCASSLWAGGIEAFFGQGTRLTVV.